The 16 T cell receptor beta chains listed next were all sequenced from one sample in a study of blood T cell repertoires in COVID-19. Here immunoSEQ multiplex PCR was the method, and the copy in TCRdb shows in-frame clones only, minus some. The table lists 45,000 to 70,000 clones, 87% of them singletons. Sequencing input: peripheral blood. The source of these receptors is an older woman with COVID-19, enrolled during active disease.

J is TRBJ2-1 and V is TRBV28, with TRBD2 matching over 7 bases. The V gene's germline CDR1 is MDHEN and CDR2 SYDVKM. The CDR3 totals 14 residues. The J segment lost 9 bases and the V segment lost 5 bases, leaving 10 bases of the junction unmatched. The CDR3 reads CASSRSGLVGEQFF. The CDR3 nucleotides are TGTGCCAGCAGTCGTTCCGGACTAGTTGGTGAGCAGTTCTTC. Variable domain in full (rest from reference TRBV28 and TRBJ2-1): DVKVTQSSRYLVKRTGEKVFLECVQDMDHENMFWYRQDPGLGLRLIYFSYDVKMKEKGDIPEGYSVSREKKERFSLILESASTNQTSMYLCASSRSGLVGEQFFGPGTRLTVL.

The chain uses TRBV2 and TRBJ2-7; 11 bases fit TRBD1. The CDR3 is 13 residues long. J lost 6 bases, V lost 5 bases, and 3 bases had no gene match. CDR1 and CDR2 (germline): SNHLY, FYNNEI. CDR3 sequence: CASSLGQGVEQYF. The DNA of the CDR3 is TGTGCCAGCAGTTTGGGACAGGGGGTCGAGCAGTACTTC.

The V call is TRBV4-1, the J call TRBJ2-1, with a weak D call TRBD2 (6 bases). The CDR3 has 17 residues. Germline V CDR1 and CDR2: MGHRA, YSYEKL. The V end lost 1 base, the J end lost 7 bases, and 20 bases lay between the germline ends. The CDR3 bases are TGCGCCAGCAGCCAAGTTACGGGAGTCTTATCGATTAATGAGCAGTTCTTC. Protein: CASSQVTGVLSINEQFF.

This chain connects TRBV10-1 to TRBJ2-2, with 7 nucleotides matching TRBD1. Germline assignment: CDR1 WNHNN and CDR2 SYGVQD (reference sequence). This CDR3 contains 16 residues. V lost 2 bases, J lost 2 bases, and 5 bases stayed unmatched. Written as DNA, the CDR3 is TGCGCCAGCAGTGAGACTGGGACAGTCAACACCGGGGAGCTGTTTTTT. Amino acid sequence: CASSETGTVNTGELFF.

This clone was seen only once. The CDR3 coding sequence is TGTGCCATCAGCAGGCAGGGAACGAACACTGAAGCTTTCTTT. It is translated as CAISRQGTNTEAFF. The chain carries TRBV10-3 and TRBJ1-1; TRBD1 is a possible D gene (5 bases). Deletions cut 6 bases from V and 1 base from J, with 12 bases between. The CDR3 is made up of 14 amino acids. Germline assignment: CDR1 ENHRY and CDR2 SYGVKD.

This clone was observed a handful of times. This chain links TRBV28 with TRBJ2-3, with a possible D match to TRBD2 (5 bases). V was pared by 3 bases and J by 2 bases, with 12 bases between. The CDR3 totals 15 residues. Germline V gives CDR1 MDHEN, CDR2 SYDVKM. The CDR3 sequence: CASSFTAVLTDTQYF. The DNA for the CDR3 is TGTGCCAGCAGTTTCACAGCGGTTCTCACAGATACGCAGTATTTT.

The chain joins TRBV29-1 to TRBJ1-5; no reliable D call. Germline loops: CDR1 SQVTM, CDR2 ANQGSEA. Trimming shortened V by 4 bases and J by 7 bases, and 11 bases separated the two germline ends. The CDR3 is 12 amino acids. The CDR3 loop is CSVGGSGQPQHF. The CDR3 DNA reads as TGCAGCGTTGGAGGGTCAGGACAGCCCCAGCATTTT.

The gene calls are TRBV7-8 and TRBJ2-1; 8 bases are shared with TRBD1. Germline V gene sequence: CDR1 SGHVS, CDR2 FQNEAQ. Losses at the gene ends were 1 base for V and 0 bases for J; bases not matched to a gene: 8. This CDR3 is built from 18 residues. CDR3 coding DNA: TGTGCCAGCAGCTTAGTTAGGACAGGGCTGAGCTCCTACAATGAGCAGTTCTTC. Protein: CASSLVRTGLSSYNEQFF.

The chain recombines TRBV7-9 with TRBJ2-3; D uncertain. CDR1 and CDR2 (germline): SEHNR, FQNEAQ (reference sequence). The CDR3 consists of 14 residues. Trimming stripped 1 base from V and 0 bases from J, with 5 bases between. CDR3 sequence reads: CASSLVTSTDTQYF. DNA of the CDR3: TGTGCCAGCAGCTTAGTCACTAGCACAGATACGCAGTATTTT.

The gene calls are TRBV19 and TRBJ1-5, with a weak D call TRBD1 (6 bases). The length of the CDR3 is 14 residues. The germline V and J ends were trimmed by 6 bases and 8 bases, with 17 bases remaining between them. Germline V lookup: CDR1 LNHDA, CDR2 SQIVND (reference sequence). CDR3 residues: CASRQGGALKPQHF. The CDR3 nucleotides are TGTGCCAGTAGGCAAGGGGGGGCTCTTAAGCCCCAGCATTTT. Drawing the rest from reference TRBV19 and TRBJ1-5, the complete variable domain is DGGITQSPKYLFRKEGQNVTLSCEQNLNHDAMYWYRQDPGQGLRLIYYSQIVNDFQKGDIAEGYSVSREKKESFPLTVTSAQKNPTAFYLCASRQGGALKPQHFGDGTRLSIL.

The chain recombines TRBV29-1 with TRBJ2-2; 8 bases are a match to TRBD2. Germline CDR1 reads SQVTM; CDR2 reads ANQGSEA. V dropped 7 bases and J dropped 4; count of bases not matched to a gene: 5. The CDR3 consists of 13 residues. The CDR3 region has the DNA TGCAGCGGCCGACTAGCGCGCACCGGGGAGCTGTTTTTT. Protein: CSGRLARTGELFF.

This clone was observed a single time. The chain joins TRBV6-2 or TRBV6-3 to TRBJ2-1; 9 bases agree with TRBD2. The V gene's germline CDR1 is MNHEY and CDR2 SVGEGT. J lost 2 bases, V lost 5 bases, and 16 bases had no gene match. This CDR3 has 19 amino acids. For the CDR3, the DNA is TGTGCCAGCAGTCAGTCGTCACTAGCGGGCCCTATCCCCTACAATGAGCAGTTCTTC. Its protein is CASSQSSLAGPIPYNEQFF.

This sequence joins TRBV19 and TRBJ2-3, with 14 bases fitting TRBD2. V was clipped by 4 bases and J by 4 bases; unmatched bases: 4. Germline loops: CDR1 LNHDA, CDR2 SQIVND (reference sequence). The CDR3 has 16 residues. The CDR3: CASSTPGLAGADTQYF. DNA of the CDR3: TGTGCCAGTAGTACCCCGGGACTAGCGGGAGCAGATACGCAGTATTTT.

The rearrangement joins TRBV18 to TRBJ1-1, with TRBD1 identical over 9 bases. The CDR3 totals 16 residues. Germline CDR1 KGHSH, CDR2 LQKENI. V was clipped by 3 bases and J by 1 base; unmatched bases: 6. In nucleotides, the CDR3 is TGTGCCAGCTCACCGCCCCCGACAGGGGGGAACACTGAAGCTTTCTTT. It is translated as CASSPPPTGGNTEAFF.

The chain links TRBV27 to TRBJ1-5; D is possibly TRBD1 (6 bases). The CDR3 has 14 residues. CDR1 MNHEY and CDR2 SMNVEV come from the germline V gene (reference sequence). The germline V and J ends were trimmed by 1 base and 6 bases, with 10 bases remaining between them. CDR3 protein: CASSLLGAGQPQHF. Here the CDR3 DNA reads TGTGCCAGCAGTTTATTGGGGGCTGGTCAGCCCCAGCATTTT.

The rearrangement joins TRBV7-2 to TRBJ2-7, with TRBD2 identical over 8 bases. Germline V lookup: CDR1 SGHTA, CDR2 FQGNSA. The CDR3 has 13 residues. The J segment lost 4 bases and the V segment lost 8 bases, leaving 7 bases of the junction unmatched. The CDR3 spells CASSSGGFYEQYF. In DNA form, the CDR3 reads TGTGCCAGCTCAAGCGGGGGCTTTTACGAGCAGTACTTC.